The clone carrying this T cell receptor beta chain was detected only a few times. Trimming took 8 bases from V and 7 from J; bases not matched to a gene: 12. This CDR3 is 15 amino acids long. The germline V gene has CDR1 SGHVS and CDR2 FNYEAQ. In the original processing: Quantification of nucleated cells was approximated via reference gene primer amplification. The method was immunoSEQ multiplex PCR; TCRdb's version includes in-frame clones alone and lacks a portion of them. D and trimming were read from the DNA, whereas the V and J calls and clone size are those reported in that table. The data hold roughly 270,000 clones, with 75% to 85% observed a single time. This record belongs to a study of blood T cell repertoires in COVID-19. Study at large: The study drew acute and convalescent COVID-19 samples from the United States, Italy and Spain. PBMCs, B-cell-depleted T cells, or T cells were the source of the cDNA or gDNA that made up the material.

Sequenced input: peripheral blood. This receptor was obtained from a man in his fifties with active or convalescent COVID-19. The chain has TRBV7-6 and TRBJ1-2; the match to TRBD1 covers 11 bases. The CDR3, as DNA: TGTGCCAGCTCGGTGGGGACAGGGGGTGTTGGTGGCTACACCTTC. Its protein is CASSVGTGGVGGYTF.